This TCR beta chain was captured in a study of shared clonotypes between healthy human individuals. Study in general: Each donor had three CD4 naive, three CD4 memory, two CD8 naive and one CD8 memory plate. Overall study results and limits: Estimated clonotype richness was generally higher in naive than memory subsets. Relative to clonotypes present in all four donors, those not shared had lower generation probabilities.

Donors were Caucasian adults residing in Nashville, Tennessee, USA. Notes on this clone: Its antigen is as yet unknown.

After removal of 8 bases from V and 7 bases from J, the junction contained 7 bases not matched to a gene. Germline-derived CDR1 and CDR2 are LNHDA and SQIVND (reference sequence). CDR3 length: 14 residues. Assay: immunoSEQ multiplex PCR; the TCRdb copy retains only in-frame clones and omits some. Of roughly 2.5 million clones listed, around 90% were seen once; the top ten hold roughly 0.15%. The chain links TRBV19 to TRBJ2-3; 12 bases map to TRBD1. Material: naive CD4+ T cells sorted from blood. The sample's subset: CD45RA+ positively selected. The TCR originated in a man aged 18 to 29 in good health. The CDR3 loop reads CASRGTGGRNTQYF. The CDR3 nucleotides read TGTGCCAGTCGAGGGACAGGGGGCCGAAATACGCAGTATTTT.